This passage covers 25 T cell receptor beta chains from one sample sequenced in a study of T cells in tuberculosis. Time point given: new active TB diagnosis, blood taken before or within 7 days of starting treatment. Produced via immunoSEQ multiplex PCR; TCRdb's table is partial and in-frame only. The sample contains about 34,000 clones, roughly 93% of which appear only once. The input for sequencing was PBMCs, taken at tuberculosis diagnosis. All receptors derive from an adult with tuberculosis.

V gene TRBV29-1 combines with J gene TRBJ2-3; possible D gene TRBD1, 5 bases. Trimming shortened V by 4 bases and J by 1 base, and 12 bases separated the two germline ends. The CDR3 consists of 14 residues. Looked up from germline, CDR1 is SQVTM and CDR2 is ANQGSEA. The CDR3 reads CSVAGRARTDTQYF. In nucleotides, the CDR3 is TGCAGCGTTGCGGGCAGGGCGCGCACAGATACGCAGTATTTT.

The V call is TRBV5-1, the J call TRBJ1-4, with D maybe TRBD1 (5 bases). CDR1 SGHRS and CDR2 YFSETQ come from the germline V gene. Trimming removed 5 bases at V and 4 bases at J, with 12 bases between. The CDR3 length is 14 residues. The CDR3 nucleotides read TGCGCCAGCAGTGCCGGGGGGGATAATGAAAAACTGTTTTTT. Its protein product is CASSAGGDNEKLFF.

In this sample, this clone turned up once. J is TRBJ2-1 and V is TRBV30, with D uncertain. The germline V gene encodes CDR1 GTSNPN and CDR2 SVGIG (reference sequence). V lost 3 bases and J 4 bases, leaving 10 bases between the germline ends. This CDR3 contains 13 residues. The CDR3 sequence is CAWSRQAYNEQFF. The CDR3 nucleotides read TGTGCCTGGAGCAGGCAAGCATACAATGAGCAGTTCTTC.

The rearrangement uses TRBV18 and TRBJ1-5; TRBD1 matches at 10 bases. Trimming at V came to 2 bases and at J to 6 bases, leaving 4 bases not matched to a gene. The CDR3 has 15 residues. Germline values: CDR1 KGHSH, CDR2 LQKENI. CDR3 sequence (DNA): TGTGCCAGCTCACCAGGGACAGGGGACTTTCAGCCCCAGCATTTT. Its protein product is CASSPGTGDFQPQHF.

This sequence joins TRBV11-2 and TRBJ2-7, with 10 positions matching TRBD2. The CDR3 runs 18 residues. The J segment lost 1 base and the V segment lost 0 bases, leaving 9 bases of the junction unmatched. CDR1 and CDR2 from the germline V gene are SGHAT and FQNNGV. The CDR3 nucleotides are TGTGCCAGCAGCTTAGATGAGCGGGGGGGCGACTTTTCCTACGAGCAGTACTTC. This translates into CASSLDERGGDFSYEQYF.

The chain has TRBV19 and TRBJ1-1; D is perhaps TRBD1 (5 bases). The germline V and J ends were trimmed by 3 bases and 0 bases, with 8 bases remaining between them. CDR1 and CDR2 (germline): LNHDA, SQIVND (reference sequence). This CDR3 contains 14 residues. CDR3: CASSIGGMNTEAFF. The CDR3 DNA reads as TGTGCCAGTAGTATCGGGGGGATGAACACTGAAGCTTTCTTT.

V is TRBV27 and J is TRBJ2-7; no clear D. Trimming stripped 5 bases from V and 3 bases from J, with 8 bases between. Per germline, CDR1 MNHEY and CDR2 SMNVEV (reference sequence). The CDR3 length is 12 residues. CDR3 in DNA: TGTGCCAGCAGTCCAACGGGCTACGAGCAGTACTTC. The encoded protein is CASSPTGYEQYF.

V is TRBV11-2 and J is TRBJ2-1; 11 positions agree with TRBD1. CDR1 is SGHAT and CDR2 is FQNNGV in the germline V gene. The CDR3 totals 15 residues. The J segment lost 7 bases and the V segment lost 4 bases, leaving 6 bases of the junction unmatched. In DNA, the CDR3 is TGTGCCAGCAGCTCGGGGACAGGGGGGGAGAATGAGCAGTTCTTC. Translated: CASSSGTGGENEQFF.

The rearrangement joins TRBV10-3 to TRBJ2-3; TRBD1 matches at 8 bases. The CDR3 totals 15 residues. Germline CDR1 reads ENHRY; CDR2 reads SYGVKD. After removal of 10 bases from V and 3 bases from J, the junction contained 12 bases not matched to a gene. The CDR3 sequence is CATSRTGRRTDTQYF. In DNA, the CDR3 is TGTGCCACCAGCCGGACAGGGAGGCGTACAGATACGCAGTATTTT.

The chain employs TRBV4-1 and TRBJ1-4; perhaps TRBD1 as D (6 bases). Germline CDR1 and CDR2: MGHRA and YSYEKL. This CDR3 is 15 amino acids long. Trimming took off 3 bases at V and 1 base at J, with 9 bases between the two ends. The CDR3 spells CASSHPQGTNEKLFF. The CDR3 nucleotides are TGCGCCAGCAGCCACCCACAGGGAACTAATGAAAAACTGTTTTTT.

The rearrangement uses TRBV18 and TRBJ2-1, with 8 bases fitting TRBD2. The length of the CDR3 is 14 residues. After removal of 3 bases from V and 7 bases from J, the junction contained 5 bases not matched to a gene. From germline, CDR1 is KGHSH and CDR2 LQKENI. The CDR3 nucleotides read TGTGCCAGCTCACCTAGCGGGATGGGGAATGAGCAGTTCTTC. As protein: CASSPSGMGNEQFF.

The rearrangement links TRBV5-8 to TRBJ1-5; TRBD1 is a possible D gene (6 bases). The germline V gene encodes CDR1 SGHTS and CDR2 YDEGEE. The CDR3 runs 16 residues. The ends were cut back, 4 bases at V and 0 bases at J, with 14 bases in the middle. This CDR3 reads CASSQTGFYSNQPQHF. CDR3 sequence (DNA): TGTGCCAGCAGCCAGACAGGATTCTATAGCAATCAGCCCCAGCATTTT.

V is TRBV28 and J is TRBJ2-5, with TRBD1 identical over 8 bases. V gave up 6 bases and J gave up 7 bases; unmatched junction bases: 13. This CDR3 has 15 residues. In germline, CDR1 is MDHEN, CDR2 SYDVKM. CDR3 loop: CASRPDRGGRATQYF. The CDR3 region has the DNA TGTGCCAGCAGGCCAGACAGGGGCGGCCGGGCGACCCAGTACTTC.

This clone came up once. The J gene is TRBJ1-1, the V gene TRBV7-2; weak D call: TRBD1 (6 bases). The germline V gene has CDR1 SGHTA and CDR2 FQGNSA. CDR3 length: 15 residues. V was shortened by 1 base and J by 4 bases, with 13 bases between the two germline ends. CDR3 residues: CASSLDGGAGTEAFF. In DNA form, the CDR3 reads TGTGCCAGCAGCTTAGATGGGGGCGCGGGCACTGAAGCTTTCTTT.

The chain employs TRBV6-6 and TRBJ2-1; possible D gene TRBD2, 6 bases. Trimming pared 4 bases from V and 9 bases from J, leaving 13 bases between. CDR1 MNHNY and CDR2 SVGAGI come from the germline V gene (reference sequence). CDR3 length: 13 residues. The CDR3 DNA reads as TGTGCCAGCAGTTTATCGGGAGTGGGTGAGCAGTTCTTC. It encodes CASSLSGVGEQFF.

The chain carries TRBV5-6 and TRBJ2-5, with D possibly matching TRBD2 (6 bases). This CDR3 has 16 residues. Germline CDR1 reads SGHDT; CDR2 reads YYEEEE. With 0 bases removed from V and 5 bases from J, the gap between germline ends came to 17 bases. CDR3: CASSLERGFSGETQYF. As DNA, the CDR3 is TGTGCCAGCAGCTTGGAGAGGGGATTTAGCGGCGAGACCCAGTACTTC. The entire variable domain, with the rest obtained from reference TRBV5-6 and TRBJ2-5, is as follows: DAGVTQSPTHLIKTRGQQVTLRCSPKSGHDTVSWYQQALGQGPQFIFQYYEEEERQRGNFPDRFSGHQFPNYSSELNVNALLLGDSALYLCASSLERGFSGETQYFGPGTRLLVL.

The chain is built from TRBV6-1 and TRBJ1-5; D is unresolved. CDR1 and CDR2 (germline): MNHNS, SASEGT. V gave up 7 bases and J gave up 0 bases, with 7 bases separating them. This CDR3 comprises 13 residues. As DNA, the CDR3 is TGTGCCAGCATGAAGAGTAGCAATCAGCCCCAGCATTTT. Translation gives CASMKSSNQPQHF.

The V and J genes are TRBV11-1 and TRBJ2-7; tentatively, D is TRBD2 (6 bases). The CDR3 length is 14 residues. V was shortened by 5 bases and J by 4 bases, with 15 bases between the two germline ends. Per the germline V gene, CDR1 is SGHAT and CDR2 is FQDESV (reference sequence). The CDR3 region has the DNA TGTGCCAGCAGCCTCGGGAGTACGGCGTACGAGCAGTACTTC. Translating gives CASSLGSTAYEQYF.

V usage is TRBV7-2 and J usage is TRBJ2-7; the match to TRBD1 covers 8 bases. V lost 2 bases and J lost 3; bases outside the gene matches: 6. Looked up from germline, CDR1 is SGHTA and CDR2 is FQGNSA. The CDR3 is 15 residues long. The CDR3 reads CASSLQGASVYEQYF. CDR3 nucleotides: TGTGCCAGCAGCTTACAGGGGGCAAGCGTCTACGAGCAGTACTTC.

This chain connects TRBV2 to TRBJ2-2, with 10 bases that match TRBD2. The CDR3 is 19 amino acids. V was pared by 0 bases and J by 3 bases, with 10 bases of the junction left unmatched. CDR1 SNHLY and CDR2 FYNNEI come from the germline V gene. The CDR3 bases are TGTGCCAGCAGTGAAGCGCACGTGCCTAGCGGGAGTCACACCGGGGAGCTGTTTTTT. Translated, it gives CASSEAHVPSGSHTGELFF.

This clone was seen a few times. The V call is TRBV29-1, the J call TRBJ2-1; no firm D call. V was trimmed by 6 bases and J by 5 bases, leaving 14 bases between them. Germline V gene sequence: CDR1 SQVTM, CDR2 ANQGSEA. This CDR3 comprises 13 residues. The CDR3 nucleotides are TGCAGCGTCGCTAGGAGCCCACACAATGAGCAGTTCTTC. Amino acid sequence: CSVARSPHNEQFF.

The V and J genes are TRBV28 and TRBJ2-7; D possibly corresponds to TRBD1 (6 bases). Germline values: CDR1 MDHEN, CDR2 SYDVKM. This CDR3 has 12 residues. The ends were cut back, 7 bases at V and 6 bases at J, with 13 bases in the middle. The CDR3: CASTPDRSEQYF. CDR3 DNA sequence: TGTGCCAGCACCCCGGACAGAAGCGAGCAGTACTTC. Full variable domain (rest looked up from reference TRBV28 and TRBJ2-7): DVKVTQSSRYLVKRTGEKVFLECVQDMDHENMFWYRQDPGLGLRLIYFSYDVKMKEKGDIPEGYSVSREKKERFSLILESASTNQTSMYLCASTPDRSEQYFGPGTRLTVT.

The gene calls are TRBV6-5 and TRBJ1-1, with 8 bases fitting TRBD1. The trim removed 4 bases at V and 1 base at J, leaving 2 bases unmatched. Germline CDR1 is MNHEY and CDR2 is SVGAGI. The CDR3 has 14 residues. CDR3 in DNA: TGTGCCAGCAGTTCGACAGGGGAGAACACTGAAGCTTTCTTT. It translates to CASSSTGENTEAFF.

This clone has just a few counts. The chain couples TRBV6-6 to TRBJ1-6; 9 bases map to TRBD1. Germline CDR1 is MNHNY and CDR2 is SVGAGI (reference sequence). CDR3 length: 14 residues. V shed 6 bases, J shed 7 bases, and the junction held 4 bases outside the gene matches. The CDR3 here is CASRRGQGNSPLHF. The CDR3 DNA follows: TGTGCCAGCAGGCGGGGACAGGGAAATTCACCCCTCCACTTT.

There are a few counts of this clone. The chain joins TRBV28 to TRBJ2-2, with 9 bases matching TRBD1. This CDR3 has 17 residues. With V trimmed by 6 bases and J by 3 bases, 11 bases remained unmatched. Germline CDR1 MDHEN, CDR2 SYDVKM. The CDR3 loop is CASSPTLRTGDTGELFF. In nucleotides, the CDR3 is TGTGCCAGCAGCCCGACCCTTCGGACAGGGGACACCGGGGAGCTGTTTTTT.